The rows below give T cell receptor beta chains drawn from one sample of a study of cytomegalovirus exposure and HLA in healthy donors. Clones were sequenced by immunoSEQ multiplex PCR, and TCRdb holds only the in-frame ones, with some missing. The sample comprises approximately 160,000 clones, about three quarters of which are singletons, and 1.4% to 1.5% rests with the top ten. Specimen: PBMCs. The receptors were sampled from a woman in her twenties or thirties in good health and CMV-seropositive. Each CDR3 is given with its conserved first and last residue. D genes are given only for firm matches. A row's size may be missing; if present it is once, few, many or a size class.

d_call j_call clone_size v_call cdr3_nt cdr3_aa
NA TRBJ2-7 NA TRBV5-1 TGCGCCAGCAGCTTCCTGACAGGCCTCCCGGGGGAGCAGTACTTC CASSFLTGLPGEQYF
TRBD2 TRBJ2-7 NA TRBV11-2 TGTGCCAGCAGCTTAGGACTAGCGGAGATCTACGAGCAGTACTTC CASSLGLAEIYEQYF
TRBD1 TRBJ1-1 NA TRBV27 TGTGCCAGCGGAGGACAGGGCGGCACTGAAGCTTTCTTT CASGGQGGTEAFF
TRBD1 TRBJ1-5 NA TRBV7-8 TGTGCCAGCAGCTTTATGGACAGGGGGAATCAGCCCCAGCATTTT CASSFMDRGNQPQHF
TRBD1 TRBJ1-1 once TRBV5-1 TGCGCCAGCGGAATAGACAGGGGACTGAACACTGAAGCTTTCTTT CASGIDRGLNTEAFF
TRBD1 TRBJ2-7 NA TRBV11-2 TGTGCCAGCAGCTTAGCAGGGGGAAGAGGGTACTTC CASSLAGGRGYF
TRBD2 TRBJ2-2 few TRBV6-1 TGTGCCACCCGTGGGGGGAGGGCCCCCGGGGAGCTGTTTTTT CATRGGRAPGELFF
TRBD2 TRBJ2-1 NA TRBV2 TGTGCCAGCAGGCGTTCTCGGGAGGGCAGGATCGATGAGCAGTTCTTC CASRRSREGRIDEQFF
TRBD1 TRBJ1-2 NA TRBV5-8 TGTGCCAGCAGCCCTGGGGACAGAGACTATGGCTACACCTTC CASSPGDRDYGYTF
NA TRBJ1-1 NA TRBV20-1 TGCAGTGCATACAAGAACACTGAAGCTTTCTTT CSAYKNTEAFF
TRBD1 TRBJ2-5 few TRBV11-3 TGTGCCAGCGGGACAGGCGAGACCCAGTACTTC CASGTGETQYF
TRBD1 TRBJ1-2 NA TRBV5-1 TGCGCCAGCAGGCCGGGACAGGCAGATGGCTACACCTTC CASRPGQADGYTF
TRBD1 TRBJ1-2 NA TRBV4-1 TGCGCCAGCAGCCAAGGACAGGGGTTTGCGGGTGGCTACACCTTC CASSQGQGFAGGYTF
NA TRBJ2-1 once TRBV5-4 TGTGCCAGCAGCTCTTTTAGCGGTACCTCCTACAATGAGCAGTTCTTC CASSSFSGTSYNEQFF
NA TRBJ2-2 NA TRBV4-1 TGCGCCAGCAGCCAATACGGCCCCGAGGATTTGTTGGGCGGGGAGCTGTTTTTT CASSQYGPEDLLGGELFF
TRBD2 TRBJ2-5 NA TRBV30 TGTGCCTGGAGTGTAGGGATGGCTAGCGGGTTCGAAGAGACCCAGTACTTC CAWSVGMASGFEETQYF
NA TRBJ1-2 NA TRBV28 TGTGCCAGCAGCACTGGACGGGGTTGGGCTAACTATGGCTACACCTTC CASSTGRGWANYGYTF
TRBD2 TRBJ2-7 NA TRBV7-9 TGTGCCAGCAGCTTCGCTAGCGGGTCCTACGAGCAGTACTTC CASSFASGSYEQYF
NA TRBJ2-5 NA TRBV14 TGTGCCAGCAGCGTTGCCGGGATTGGGGAGACCCAGTACTTC CASSVAGIGETQYF
NA TRBJ1-5 NA TRBV28 TGTGCCAGCAGTACCCTATTGCCCACGGGGAACCAGCATTTT CASSTLLPTGNQHF
NA TRBJ2-4 NA TRBV20-1 TGCAGTGTATACGGCAAAAACATTCAGTACTTC CSVYGKNIQYF
NA TRBJ2-1 NA TRBV28 TGTGCCAGCAGTCGACCTAGTAGGAATGAGCAGTTCTTC CASSRPSRNEQFF
NA TRBJ2-4 once TRBV6-5 TGTGCCAGCACCGCGGCGGGGAAAAACATTCAGTACTTC CASTAAGKNIQYF
NA TRBJ2-7 NA TRBV11-2 TGTGCCAGCAGCAATACACAGGGAAGGTACGAGCAGTACTTC CASSNTQGRYEQYF